This T cell receptor (beta chain) was identified in a study of cytomegalovirus exposure and HLA in healthy donors. Primers for the PCR totalled 60 Vbeta and 13 Jbeta. The protocol was immunoSEQ multiplex PCR, while the TCRdb copy is restricted to in-frame clones and leaves out a portion. The repertoire holds about 150,000 clones, with around 90% as singletons. Study observations and caveats: In a later analysis, donors in an Asian-associated ancestry cluster reportedly had fewer N-insertions in productive TCRs than the cohort mean. Presence/absence analyses assumed roughly uniform sequencing depth across donors. Data from an earlier analysis indicated that most TCR beta V segments were productive either about 90% or about 30% of the time.

On this clone: Its antigen is as yet unknown.

Germline CDR1 and CDR2: SQVTM and ANQGSEA. This CDR3 spans 17 amino acids. The V gene end was trimmed by 0 bases and the J gene end by 1 base; junction bases not matched to a gene: 9. The receptor comes from a woman in her thirties or forties in good health and CMV-seronegative. The V call is TRBV29-1, the J call TRBJ2-7; 10 bases are shared with TRBD2. Sequencing was performed on PBMCs. CDR3 sequence (DNA): TGCAGCGTTGAAGATCGAAGACTAGCGGGTTCATCCTACGAGCAGTACTTC. Translated: CSVEDRRLAGSSYEQYF.